This TCR beta chain derives from a study of beta chain features in type 1 diabetes. Comment on this clone: Its target is not known.

Study-wide results and limits: Patients showed naive, central memory and Treg TCRB repertoires that appeared more similar than those of healthy donors. There were fewer insertions and more deletions at the VDJ junctions of type 1 diabetes patients. A moderate, significant TCRB CDR3 shortening appeared in type 1 diabetes across four CD4+ subsets.

The whole isolated RNA underwent reverse transcription, so sequencing captured expressed TCRB transcripts. Sequencing was performed with immunoSEQ multiplex PCR; in TCRdb, only in-frame clones are kept and a portion is missing. Of some 400,000 clones in the sample, over 13% were seen once. Sample: naive CD4+ T cells from blood. The sequence came from a woman between 18 and 29 years old in good health.

DNA of the CDR3: TGCAGCGCCCCGCGCCAAGAGACCCAGTACTTC. Translating gives CSAPRQETQYF. This chain uses TRBV29-1 with TRBJ2-5; D call uncertain. Germline V gene sequence: CDR1 SQVTM, CDR2 ANQGSEA. V shed 7 bases and J shed 1 base, with 7 bases lying between them. This CDR3 is 11 amino acids long.